This T cell receptor (beta chain) was sequenced in a study of blood T cell repertoires in COVID-19. Across the whole study: The analysed material was cDNA or gDNA that came from T cells, B-cell-depleted T cells, or PBMCs.

The J segment lost 8 bases and the V segment lost 11 bases, leaving 15 bases of the junction unmatched. Per the germline V gene, CDR1 is LNHDA and CDR2 is SQIVND (reference sequence). This CDR3 has 15 residues. Assay: immunoSEQ multiplex PCR; the TCRdb copy retains only in-frame clones and omits some. The sample consists of roughly 200,000 clones, about 85% of them appearing once. The TCR originated in a woman in her twenties or thirties with active or convalescent COVID-19. The chain is built from TRBV19 and TRBJ1-6; 7 bases match TRBD1. Sample: peripheral blood. The CDR3 nucleotides are TGTGCCGCGAAACAGGGGATGCTTCTGGATTCACCCCTCCACTTT. Translation: CAAKQGMLLDSPLHF.